One T cell receptor (beta chain) is described in this entry. Methods used by the authors: Quantification of nucleated cells was approximated via reference gene primer amplification. Measured with immunoSEQ multiplex PCR; TCRdb has only the in-frame clones, and not every one. V, J and clone size reflect that table, while D and trimming were determined from the DNA. The sample holds about 52,000 clones, about 90% seen once. With V trimmed by 4 bases and J by 9 bases, 8 bases remained unmatched. The V gene's germline CDR1 is SEHNR and CDR2 FQNEAQ (reference sequence). The CDR3 length is 14 residues. This sample was taken from a study of blood T cell repertoires in COVID-19. Study context: Acute and convalescent COVID-19 specimens originated in the United States, Italy and Spain. Nucleic acid was either cDNA or gDNA, and it came from T cells, B-cell-depleted T cells, or PBMCs.

The source is a human donor in a cohort sampled during active COVID-19. Input material: peripheral blood. The chain recombines TRBV7-9 with TRBJ1-1, with 10 bases fitting TRBD1. CDR3 protein: CASSSPDRGLKAFF. CDR3 nucleotide sequence: TGTGCCAGCAGCTCCCCCGACAGGGGGCTTAAAGCTTTCTTT.